One and the same sample provided the 18 T cell receptor beta chains below, sequenced in a study of technical replicates of blood from a few donors. The table came from immunoSEQ multiplex PCR; TCRdb's copy has only in-frame clones and leaves some out. The data contain under 100,000 clones, 90% to 97% of them singletons. Material: T cells isolated from PBMCs. These receptors originate from a human donor in good health.

V gene TRBV5-4 combines with J gene TRBJ2-3, with D perhaps TRBD2 (5 bases). Germline values: CDR1 SGHNT, CDR2 YYREEE (reference sequence). The CDR3 contains 12 residues. V was clipped by 9 bases and J by 1 base, with 9 bases between them. CDR3 protein: CATRRGTDTQYF. As DNA, the CDR3 is TGTGCCACTCGGCGGGGCACAGATACGCAGTATTTT.

V and J are TRBV7-3 and TRBJ2-3; 9 bases map to TRBD1. This CDR3 has 18 residues. Germline-derived CDR1 and CDR2 are SGHTA and FQGTGA. Trimming took 3 bases from V and 0 from J; bases not matched to a gene: 10. The DNA of the CDR3 is TGTGCCAGCAGCTTTACCGGGACAGGGCTTACTAGCACAGATACGCAGTATTTT. It encodes CASSFTGTGLTSTDTQYF. Full variable domain (missing parts from reference TRBV7-3 and TRBJ2-3): GAGVSQTPSNKVTEKGKYVELRCDPISGHTALYWYRQSLGQGPEFLIYFQGTGAADDSGLPNDRFFAVRPEGSVSTLKIQRTERGDSAVYLCASSFTGTGLTSTDTQYFGPGTRLTVL.

The rearrangement links TRBV5-1 to TRBJ1-1; D not resolved. The CDR3 runs 14 residues. The V end was cut by 3 bases, the J end by 1 base, with 10 bases between. CDR1 and CDR2 from the germline V gene are SGHRS and YFSETQ. The CDR3 nucleotides read TGCGCCAGCAGCTGGTCGGCGGGGAACACTGAAGCTTTCTTT. It codes for CASSWSAGNTEAFF.

This clone was detected once. The chain carries TRBV5-1 and TRBJ1-6; the match to TRBD1 covers 7 bases. Losses at the gene ends were 4 bases for V and 8 bases for J; bases not matched to a gene: 6. This CDR3 is built from 14 residues. Per the germline V gene, CDR1 is SGHRS and CDR2 is YFSETQ. CDR3 amino acids: CASSKGQADSPLHF. The CDR3 DNA follows: TGCGCCAGCAGCAAAGGACAGGCCGATTCACCCCTCCACTTT.

In this sample, this clone turned up once. The chain combines TRBV19 with TRBJ2-2; the D is unclear. Germline-derived CDR1 and CDR2 are LNHDA and SQIVND (reference sequence). The germline V and J ends were trimmed by 3 bases and 5 bases, with 4 bases remaining between them. The CDR3 consists of 12 residues. CDR3 coding DNA: TGTGCCAGTAGTATTTCAACCGGGGAGCTGTTTTTT. Protein: CASSISTGELFF.

CDR3 protein: CASSLGGTGTSGANVLTF. DNA of the CDR3: TGCGCCAGCAGCTTGGGTGGGACAGGGACCTCTGGGGCCAACGTCCTGACTTTC. The chain has TRBV5-1 and TRBJ2-6; 9 nucleotides match TRBD1. The germline V gene encodes CDR1 SGHRS and CDR2 YFSETQ. This CDR3 has 18 residues. With V trimmed by 0 bases and J by 0 bases, 4 bases remained unmatched.

This sequence joins TRBV4-1 and TRBJ2-7, with 7 bases that match TRBD1. Germline values: CDR1 MGHRA, CDR2 YSYEKL. Trimming removed 0 bases from V and 0 bases from J; junction bases left unmatched: 5. The CDR3 sequence is 16 residues long. CDR3 amino acids: CASSQDIGDSSYEQYF. Here the CDR3 DNA reads TGCGCCAGCAGCCAAGATATAGGGGACAGCTCCTACGAGCAGTACTTC.

V usage is TRBV29-1 and J usage is TRBJ2-1, with a possible D match to TRBD2 (5 bases). V was trimmed by 3 bases and J by 4 bases, leaving 7 bases between them. The germline CDR1 and CDR2 sequences are SQVTM and ANQGSEA. This CDR3 spans 12 amino acids. CDR3 nucleotides: TGCAGCGTTGAGAGGGCTTACAATGAGCAGTTCTTC. As protein: CSVERAYNEQFF.

The chain couples TRBV4-1 to TRBJ2-3, with TRBD2 as a possible D gene (6 bases). The germline gives CDR1 MGHRA, CDR2 YSYEKL. V was cut by 1 base and J by 1 base, with 9 bases left in between. The CDR3 has 15 residues. In DNA, the CDR3 is TGCGCCAGCAGCCAAGTCGGGACTCGCACAGATACGCAGTATTTT. This encodes CASSQVGTRTDTQYF.

CDR3 DNA: TGTGCCAGCAGTCCATCCTCGGGACAGACCATTAGCACAGATACGCAGTATTTT. This codes for CASSPSSGQTISTDTQYF. This rearrangement joins TRBV28 to TRBJ2-3; 7 bases fit TRBD1. CDR1 and CDR2 from the germline V gene are MDHEN and SYDVKM. This CDR3 contains 18 residues. V lost 5 bases to trimming and J lost 0 bases; unmatched junction nucleotides: 14.

This clone was observed once. Germline and junction disagree at one end, which may indicate a read error. The chain couples TRBV12-5 to TRBJ2-2; TRBD2 might be the D (6 bases). The germline gives CDR1 LGHNT, CDR2 FRNRAP. The CDR3 covers 18 residues. The CDR3 here is CASGLPLRRGPNIGELFF. The CDR3 region has the DNA TGTGCTAGTGGTTTGCCCCTGCGGCGGGGACCGAACATCGGGGAGCTGTTTTTT.

The V gene is TRBV6-1, the J gene TRBJ1-5; the D gene is possibly TRBD1 (6 bases). Trimming took off 7 bases at V and 3 bases at J, with 7 bases between the two ends. Germline-derived CDR1 and CDR2 are MNHNS and SASEGT. The CDR3 covers 12 residues. The CDR3 bases are TGTGCCAGCACAGGGGCCAATCAGCCCCAGCATTTT. It yields the protein CASTGANQPQHF.

V and J are TRBV5-1 and TRBJ2-3, with 9 bases that match TRBD1. V was clipped by 1 base and J by 3 bases; unmatched bases: 6. Germline assignment: CDR1 SGHRS and CDR2 YFSETQ. CDR3 size: 16 residues. CDR3 loop: CASSLSGTGQTDTQYF. For the CDR3, the DNA is TGCGCCAGCAGCTTGTCAGGGACAGGGCAAACAGATACGCAGTATTTT. Based on the CDR3 plus reference TRBV5-1 and TRBJ2-3, the full variable domain is KAGVTQTPRYLIKTRGQQVTLSCSPISGHRSVSWYQQTPGQGLQFLFEYFSETQRNKGNFPGRFSGRQFSNSRSEMNVSTLELGDSALYLCASSLSGTGQTDTQYFGPGTRLTVL.

V is TRBV5-1 and J is TRBJ2-5; unclear D gene. Germline CDR1 is SGHRS and CDR2 is YFSETQ. The germline V and J ends were trimmed by 1 base and 4 bases, with 11 bases remaining between them. The CDR3 is 14 residues long. CDR3 nucleotide sequence: TGCGCCAGCAGCTTGCAGGTTGGTGGAGAGACCCAGTACTTC. Residues: CASSLQVGGETQYF.

The V and J genes are TRBV20-1 and TRBJ2-7; TRBD1 matches at 7 bases. V shed 5 bases and J 6 bases; nucleotides not matched to a gene: 4. The CDR3 consists of 11 residues. Per the germline V gene, CDR1 is DFQATT and CDR2 is SNEGSKA (reference sequence). The CDR3 DNA follows: TGCAGTGCTGGACAGGCTCTCGAGCAGTACTTC. It is translated as CSAGQALEQYF.

The chain combines TRBV7-9 with TRBJ2-2; 8 nucleotides match TRBD2. The J segment lost 7 bases and the V segment lost 5 bases, leaving 9 bases of the junction unmatched. This CDR3 is built from 15 residues. Germline V gives CDR1 SEHNR, CDR2 FQNEAQ (reference sequence). This CDR3 reads CASSPPGGLGGELFF. As DNA, the CDR3 is TGTGCCAGCAGCCCCCCGGGGGGGCTTGGCGGGGAGCTGTTTTTT.

The chain carries TRBV4-1 and TRBJ1-5; 8 bases align to TRBD1. Germline V gene data show CDR1 as MGHRA and CDR2 as YSYEKL. This CDR3 has 16 amino acids. J gave up 4 bases and V 3 bases, and 8 bases lay outside the gene matches. The CDR3 spells CASSQTQGAWNQPQHF. The CDR3 bases are TGCGCCAGCAGCCAGACTCAGGGGGCTTGGAATCAGCCCCAGCATTTT.

The chain joins TRBV11-1 to TRBJ1-1; TRBD1 might be the D (5 bases). The CDR3 has 12 residues. CDR1 and CDR2 (germline): SGHAT, FQDESV (reference sequence). Trimming pared 5 bases from V and 7 bases from J, leaving 11 bases between. The CDR3 DNA is TGTGCCAGCAGCCCTGACAGAAGTGAAGCTTTCTTT. Amino acids: CASSPDRSEAFF.